Below are 22 T cell receptor beta chains sequenced from a single sample in a study of blood T cells in healthy people across ages. Alongside a J-beta primer mix, a sample-barcoded 5' primer served in a second PCR lasting about 7 to 12 cycles. One entry per CDR3 protein, called by TCRdb with MiXCR from the 5' RACE reads. The repertoire consists of 850,000 to 950,000 distinct CDR3 sequences, with around 26% occurring once and the leading ten covering roughly a sixth. Source material: blood. These TCRs come from a woman of 80 years or more in good health.

Turning to this clonotype: At one end, the junction sequence differs from germline, possibly due to a read error. The chain couples TRBV20-1 to TRBJ1-6; tentatively, D is TRBD1 (6 bases). Germline V lookup: CDR1 DFQATT, CDR2 SNEGSKA (reference sequence). The CDR3 loop spans 16 amino acids. CDR3 nucleotide sequence: TGCAGTGCTAGAGTTCAGACAGGAACCTATAATTCGCCCCTCCACTTT. Residues: CSARVQTGTYNSPLHF.

For this clonotype: Since a much larger clone is just one base distant, this may be a read error. The chain uses TRBV20-1 and TRBJ2-1, with D perhaps being TRBD1 or TRBD2 (6 bases each). This CDR3 spans 15 amino acids. Germline CDR1 DFQATT, CDR2 SNEGSKA (reference sequence). V was cut by 0 bases and J by 4 bases, with 13 bases left in between. The CDR3 region has the DNA TGCAGTGCTAGAGATCCGGGGGCCGCATACAATGAGCAGTTCTTC. It is translated as CSARDPGAAYNEQFF.

Comment on this clonotype: At one end the junction does not follow the germline gene, possibly because of a read error. The V call is TRBV7-8, the J call TRBJ2-3, with D perhaps being TRBD1 or TRBD2 (6 bases each). This CDR3 is 15 amino acids long. Germline V gene data show CDR1 as SGHVS and CDR2 as FQNEAQ. The CDR3 coding sequence is TGTGCCGGCAGCTTAGATAGGGGGGCGCGGGATACGCAGTATTTT. Translating it yields CAGSLDRGARDTQYF.

There are many counts of this clonotype. The rearrangement links TRBV20-1 to TRBJ1-1; D is possibly TRBD1 (5 bases). V was cut by 3 bases and J by 3 bases, with 11 bases left in between. Germline V gene data show CDR1 as DFQATT and CDR2 as SNEGSKA (reference sequence). CDR3 length equals 13 residues. This chain's CDR3 is CSASGGGYTEAFF. The DNA of the CDR3 is TGCAGTGCTAGTGGGGGGGGATACACTGAAGCTTTCTTT.

This chain joins TRBV5-1 and TRBJ2-1; 13 bases are shared with TRBD2. The CDR3 consists of 17 residues. Germline assignment: CDR1 SGHRS and CDR2 YFSETQ. V gave up 3 bases and J gave up 6 bases; unmatched junction bases: 9. The CDR3 is CASSSLPTSGGFNEQFF. Here the CDR3 DNA reads TGCGCCAGCAGCTCGCTCCCGACTAGCGGGGGGTTCAATGAGCAGTTCTTC.

This rearrangement joins TRBV6-6 to TRBJ1-4; D might be TRBD1 (6 bases). The CDR3 length is 15 residues. Germline assignment: CDR1 MNHNY and CDR2 SVGAGI (reference sequence). V was trimmed by 5 bases and J by 5 bases, leaving 15 bases between them. The CDR3 DNA follows: TGTGCCAGCAGTGCCGACGGGACAAGGAATGAAAAACTGTTTTTT. Translating it yields CASSADGTRNEKLFF.

With regard to this clonotype: A much larger clone differs from this one at a single base, so this may be a read error. The CDR3 protein is CASVRAVQETQFF. CDR3 DNA sequence: TGTGCCAGCGTAAGGGCCGTCCAAGAGACCCAGTTCTTC. The rearrangement links TRBV6-1 to TRBJ2-1; D remains ambiguous. V lost 8 bases, J lost 13 bases, and 21 bases lay in between. The CDR3 is 13 amino acids. From germline, CDR1 is MNHNS and CDR2 SASEGT.

The chain has TRBV20-1 and TRBJ1-1, with a possible D match to TRBD1 (5 bases). The ends were cut back, 4 bases at V and 0 bases at J, with 21 bases in the middle. This CDR3 contains 17 residues. Germline lookup yields CDR1 DFQATT and CDR2 SNEGSKA (reference sequence). The CDR3 here is CSAMLPGRRDLNTEAFF. DNA for the CDR3: TGCAGTGCTATGCTTCCGGGACGTAGAGACTTGAACACTGAAGCTTTCTTT.

This clonotype was recorded a few times. The CDR3 protein is CASTVLVAAGGGNQPQHF. The CDR3 region has the DNA TGTGCCAGCACCGTCCTGGTAGCGGCGGGGGGGGGCAATCAGCCCCAGCATTTT. This chain links TRBV12-3 or TRBV12-4 with TRBJ1-5; TRBD1 is a possible D gene (5 bases). The CDR3 extends over 18 amino acids. V was trimmed by 7 bases and J by 2 bases, leaving 24 bases between them.

Worth noting for this clonotype: This may arise from a read error, as a much more abundant clone is one base away. This chain joins TRBV7-9 and TRBJ2-3; the D gene is possibly TRBD1 (6 bases). Germline V gene data show CDR1 as SEHNR and CDR2 as FQNEAQ (reference sequence). This CDR3 comprises 16 residues. V lost 5 bases and J 2 bases, leaving 17 bases between the germline ends. CDR3 protein: CASSLQTGGNTDTQYF. The DNA for the CDR3 is TGTGCCAGCAGCCTACAGACAGGAGGAAACACAGATACGCAGTATTTT.

About this clonotype itself: This clone may be a read error of a much larger clone one base away. The chain links TRBV29-1 to TRBJ2-7; the match to TRBD1 covers 11 bases. V gave up 4 bases and J gave up 7 bases; unmatched junction bases: 12. Germline CDR1 SQVTM, CDR2 ANQGSEA. CDR3 length: 15 amino acids. The CDR3 DNA follows: TGCAGCGTTGCGATGGGACAGGGGGTCGGCAATGAGCAGTACTTC. This gives the protein CSVAMGQGVGNEQYF.

On this clonotype: This may be a read error, as it is one base from a much larger clone. The final CDR3 position lacks the conserved phenylalanine or tryptophan, pointing to a likely read error. V and J are TRBV14 and TRBJ2-3; D is uncertain. Germline V gene lookup returns CDR1 SGHDN and CDR2 FVKESK. The V and J ends lost 0 bases and 7 bases respectively, with 2 bases between them. This CDR3 is built from 11 residues. CDR3 in amino acids: CASSQDNTQYV. The CDR3, as DNA: TGTGCCAGCAGCCAAGATAATACGCAGTATGTT.

This clonotype was counted at least ten times. This chain uses TRBV7-2 with TRBJ2-1, with 10 bases identical to TRBD2. The CDR3 is 17 amino acids. The trim removed 5 bases at V and 8 bases at J, leaving 15 bases unmatched. Germline CDR1 reads SGHTA; CDR2 reads FQGNSA. The CDR3 protein is CASSAETERGGQDEQFF. CDR3 in DNA: TGTGCCAGCAGCGCCGAGACTGAGCGGGGGGGCCAGGATGAGCAGTTCTTC.

This clonotype was seen at least ten times. This sequence joins TRBV5-1 and TRBJ2-1; 10 bases agree with TRBD2. The V segment lost 8 bases and the J segment 8 bases; nucleotides outside the gene matches: 10. This CDR3 has 14 residues. CDR1 is SGHRS and CDR2 is YFSETQ in the germline V gene. Written as DNA, the CDR3 is TGCGCCAGTAAAAGCGGGGGGGCTAGGGATGAGCAGTTCTTC. This translates into CASKSGGARDEQFF.

This clonotype was recorded a few times. Here the CDR3 reads CATSPRGPTDTQYF. The CDR3 coding sequence is TGTGCCACCAGTCCTCGTGGGCCCACAGATACGCAGTATTTT. The rearrangement joins TRBV24-1 to TRBJ2-3; D is unclear. The length of the CDR3 is 14 residues. The V end was cut by 6 bases, the J end by 2 bases, with 11 bases between. Per the germline V gene, CDR1 is KGHDR and CDR2 is SFDVKD.

This clonotype was recorded many times. The V and J genes are TRBV6-5 and TRBJ2-1, with TRBD1 matching 7 bases. The CDR3 sequence is 16 residues long. V dropped 0 bases and J dropped 5; count of bases not matched to a gene: 7. Germline V lookup: CDR1 MNHEY, CDR2 SVGAGI. CDR3 coding DNA: TGTGCCAGCAGTTACTCCCCCAGGACAGGAAACAATGAGCAGTTCTTC. Translation gives CASSYSPRTGNNEQFF.

This clonotype has ten or more counts. CDR3 nucleotides: TGTGCCAGCAGTTCCGGACAGGGGTATAACTATGGCTACACCTTC. This sequence encodes CASSSGQGYNYGYTF. This chain uses TRBV5-5 with TRBJ1-2; the match to TRBD1 covers 9 bases. Trimming removed 5 bases from V and 1 base from J; junction bases left unmatched: 6. Germline CDR1 and CDR2: SGHKS and YYEKEE (reference sequence). The CDR3 loop spans 15 amino acids.

This clonotype was observed at least ten times. This chain uses TRBV7-2 with TRBJ2-3; either TRBD1 or TRBD2 may supply D (6 bases each). Trimming stripped 2 bases from V and 1 base from J, with 16 bases between. Germline assignment: CDR1 SGHTA and CDR2 FQGNSA. The CDR3 sequence is 17 residues long. In DNA form, the CDR3 reads TGTGCCAGCAGCTTAACAGGGAGCGGGCACCGCACAGATACGCAGTATTTT. Translation gives CASSLTGSGHRTDTQYF.

A few counts support this clonotype. The chain links TRBV30 to TRBJ1-6; weak D call: TRBD1 (6 bases). The germline V gene encodes CDR1 GTSNPN and CDR2 SVGIG (reference sequence). The CDR3 length is 15 residues. V lost 0 bases, J lost 3 bases, and 9 bases lay in between. CDR3 sequence: CAWSVRTVYNSPLHF. DNA of the CDR3: TGTGCCTGGAGTGTTAGGACAGTCTATAATTCACCCCTCCACTTT.

This clonotype has ten or more counts. This chain links TRBV4-3 with TRBJ2-6; D gene uncertain. Looked up from germline, CDR1 is LGHNA and CDR2 is YSLEER. Trimming took 0 bases from V and 2 from J, leaving 5 bases between them. This CDR3 is 15 amino acids long. CDR3 sequence reads: CASSQEVAGANVLTF. In nucleotides, the CDR3 is TGCGCCAGCAGCCAAGAGGTAGCTGGGGCCAACGTCCTGACTTTC.

About this clonotype: A much larger clone lies one base from this, so it may be a read error. The rearrangement joins TRBV10-1 to TRBJ2-1, with a weak D call TRBD1 (6 bases). The V end was cut by 3 bases, the J end by 10 bases, with 10 bases between. Germline values: CDR1 WNHNN, CDR2 SYGVQD (reference sequence). The CDR3 extends over 12 amino acids. The CDR3, as DNA: TGCGCCAGCAGTGACAGGGGTGCCGAGCAGTTCTTC. Its translation: CASSDRGAEQFF.

Ten or more counts support this clonotype. V gene TRBV5-1 combines with J gene TRBJ1-2; weak D call: TRBD1 (6 bases). CDR1 and CDR2 (germline): SGHRS, YFSETQ. The CDR3 consists of 13 residues. Trimming removed 5 bases at V and 3 bases at J, with 11 bases between. CDR3 sequence (DNA): TGCGCCAGCAGTGACAGGATGGACTATGGCTACACCTTC. This encodes CASSDRMDYGYTF. Combining the CDR3 with reference TRBV5-1 and TRBJ1-2 gives the whole variable domain KAGVTQTPRYLIKTRGQQVTLSCSPISGHRSVSWYQQTPGQGLQFLFEYFSETQRNKGNFPGRFSGRQFSNSRSEMNVSTLELGDSALYLCASSDRMDYGYTFGSGTRLTVV.